This T cell receptor beta chain is drawn from a study of blood T cell repertoires in COVID-19. Study details: Both acute and convalescent COVID-19 samples were obtained from the United States, Italy and Spain. Sources were T cells, B-cell-depleted T cells, or PBMCs; the material itself was cDNA or gDNA.

V lost 2 bases and J 6 bases, leaving 5 bases between the germline ends. This CDR3 has 11 residues. Germline V gives CDR1 MNHEY, CDR2 SVGAGI. Per the original methods: Amplification of reference gene primers provided the estimated nucleated cell counts. Profiling relied on immunoSEQ multiplex PCR, and the TCRdb table lists in-frame clones only, not all of them. V, J and clone size were drawn from that table, and D and trimming were deduced from the DNA. This sample has 120,000 to 150,000 clones, with 80% to 90% found just once. The chain is built from TRBV6-5 and TRBJ2-7; a weak D match, TRBD1 (5 bases). The sequence came from a human donor with acute or convalescent COVID-19. The donor label of this sample is uncertain. Sequences were obtained from peripheral blood. The CDR3 nucleotides read TGTGCCAGCAGTTACGGGGCCGAGCAGTACTTC. Its translation: CASSYGAEQYF.